The T cell receptor beta chain described here comes from a study of CD8 T cells in Susac syndrome. cDNA came from roughly 0.53 to 1 ug RNA primed by random hexamers. TCRdb called the immunoSEQ multiplex PCR reads again in MiXCR, with one record for every CDR3 protein. The top ten hold 0.14% of the sample, which has under 150,000 distinct CDR3 sequences, around 95% seen once. V was clipped by 5 bases and J by 6 bases, with 21 bases between them. Per the germline V gene, CDR1 is KGHDR and CDR2 is SFDVKD. This CDR3 region has 17 residues. V and J are TRBV24-1 and TRBJ2-2; weak D call: TRBD1 (6 bases). The TCR sequence derives from a human donor with Susac syndrome. The sequenced material came from CD4+ T cells from PBMCs. The DNA of the CDR3 is TGTGCCACCAGTGGTCCCCGACAGGACCCCAACGCCGGGGAGCTGTTTTTT. Translated, it gives CATSGPRQDPNAGELFF.